This TCR beta chain derives from a study of CD8 T cells in Susac syndrome. Matching for age and sex applied to the controls, who were healthy donors. With random hexamers, 0.5 to 1 ug RNA was reverse transcribed. TCRdb re-derived calls from the immunoSEQ multiplex PCR reads in MiXCR, one entry per CDR3 protein. The sample yields 90,000 to 150,000 distinct CDR3 sequences, about 95% seen once. The CDR3 runs to 14 residues. CDR1 and CDR2 (germline): SGDLS, YYNGEE. The V gene lost 0 bases and the J gene lost 4 bases, with 10 bases spanning the gap. This TCR came from a human donor in good health. Sequencing input: CD4+ T cells from PBMCs. The chain carries TRBV9 and TRBJ1-2; a possible D gene is TRBD1 (6 bases). The CDR3 here is CASSVDGGPYGYTF. In DNA, the CDR3 is TGTGCCAGCAGCGTAGACGGGGGGCCCTATGGCTACACCTTC.